This T cell receptor beta chain was obtained from a study of blood T cells in healthy people across ages. Primers used in a second PCR of roughly 7 to 12 cycles were a sample-barcoded 5' primer and a J-beta primer mix. TCRdb ran MiXCR on the 5' RACE reads and lists one entry per CDR3 protein. The data show fewer than 1.5 million distinct CDR3 sequences, approximately 38% seen once. This CDR3 contains 15 residues. Trimming shortened V by 5 bases and J by 6 bases, and 20 bases separated the two germline ends. The germline V gene has CDR1 DFQATT and CDR2 SNEGSKA (reference sequence). The origin of this receptor is a woman between 18 and 30 years old in good health. The sample was blood. This chain connects TRBV20-1 to TRBJ2-1; tentatively, D is TRBD2 (5 bases). The CDR3 spells CSAPPPGREGNEQFF. The CDR3 DNA reads TGCAGTGCTCCACCTCCGGGCCGAGAGGGCAATGAGCAGTTCTTC.